A single sample gave rise to the 5 T cell receptor beta chains below, sequenced in a study of blood T cell repertoires in COVID-19. The repertoire was sequenced with immunoSEQ multiplex PCR; TCRdb's copy has only in-frame clones and lacks some. The sample holds around 100,000 clones, about 92% seen once. Sequenced sample: peripheral blood. Receptors originate from a woman older than 75 in a cohort sampled during active COVID-19.

The chain combines TRBV18 with TRBJ1-5; 10 positions match TRBD1. The CDR3 has 15 residues. Trimming cost V 3 bases and J 11 bases; bases outside gene matches: 10. Germline values: CDR1 KGHSH, CDR2 LQKENI. Here the CDR3 DNA reads TGTGCCAGCTCACCGCAGGGACAGGGGACCAATTCCCAGCATTTT. This encodes CASSPQGQGTNSQHF.

This chain joins TRBV19 and TRBJ1-2; 7 bases fit TRBD1. Looked up from germline, CDR1 is LNHDA and CDR2 is SQIVND (reference sequence). The J segment lost 0 bases and the V segment lost 5 bases, leaving 3 bases of the junction unmatched. The CDR3 is 14 residues long. This chain's CDR3 is CASSPGTANYGYTF. The CDR3 DNA is TGTGCCAGTAGTCCCGGGACAGCTAACTATGGCTACACCTTC. Combining the CDR3 with reference TRBV19 and TRBJ1-2 gives the whole variable domain DGGITQSPKYLFRKEGQNVTLSCEQNLNHDAMYWYRQDPGQGLRLIYYSQIVNDFQKGDIAEGYSVSREKKESFPLTVTSAQKNPTAFYLCASSPGTANYGYTFGSGTRLTVV.

This clone was recorded only once. This sequence joins TRBV21-1 and TRBJ1-1. TRBV21-1 is an annotated pseudogene. This CDR3 region has 14 residues. Written as DNA, the CDR3 is TGTGCCAGCAGCATTGGGGGGAGGAACACTGAAGCTTTCTTT. This encodes CASSIGGRNTEAFF.

This rearrangement joins TRBV7-9 to TRBJ2-1, with 7 bases aligning to TRBD2. V trimming: 4 bases; J trimming: 5 bases; junction bases outside the gene matches: 8. This CDR3 is 15 amino acids long. The germline V gene has CDR1 SEHNR and CDR2 FQNEAQ (reference sequence). The CDR3 region is CASSSFFAGDNEQFF. CDR3 sequence (DNA): TGTGCCAGCAGCTCCTTCTTTGCGGGGGACAATGAGCAGTTCTTC. The variable domain in full, completed from reference TRBV7-9 and TRBJ2-1, reads DTGVSQNPRHKITKRGQNVTFRCDPISEHNRLYWYRQTLGQGPEFLTYFQNEAQLEKSRLLSDRFSAERPKGSFSTLEIQRTEQGDSAMYLCASSSFFAGDNEQFFGPGTRLTVL.

Points on this clone: The sample holds other DNA sequences that translate to the same CDR3. The chain carries TRBV10-2 and TRBJ2-1, with 9 bases fitting TRBD2. This CDR3 region has 17 residues. Unmatched junction bases numbered 14, after V lost 11 bases and J lost 0 bases. Germline V lookup: CDR1 WSHSY, CDR2 SAAADI. The CDR3 coding sequence is TGCGCCTCCAGACGACTAGCGGAAAGAAGCTCCTACAATGAGCAGTTCTTC. It specifies CASRRLAERSSYNEQFF.